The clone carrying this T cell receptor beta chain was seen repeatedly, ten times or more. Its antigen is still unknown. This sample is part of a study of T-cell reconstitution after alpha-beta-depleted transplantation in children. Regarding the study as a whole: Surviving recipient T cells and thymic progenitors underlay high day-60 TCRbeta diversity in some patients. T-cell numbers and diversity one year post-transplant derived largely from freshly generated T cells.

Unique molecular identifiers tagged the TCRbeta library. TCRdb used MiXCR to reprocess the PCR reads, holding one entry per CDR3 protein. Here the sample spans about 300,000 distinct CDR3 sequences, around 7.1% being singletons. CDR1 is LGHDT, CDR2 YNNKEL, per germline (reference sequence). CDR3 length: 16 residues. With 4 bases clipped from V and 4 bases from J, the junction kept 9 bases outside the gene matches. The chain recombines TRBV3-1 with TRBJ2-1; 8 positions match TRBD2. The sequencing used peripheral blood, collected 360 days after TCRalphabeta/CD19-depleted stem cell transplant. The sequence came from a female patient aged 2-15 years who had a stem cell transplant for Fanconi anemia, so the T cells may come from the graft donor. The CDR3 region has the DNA TGTGCCAGCAGCCTTTTAGCGGGGATCCCTTACAATGAGCAGTTCTTC. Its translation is CASSLLAGIPYNEQFF.